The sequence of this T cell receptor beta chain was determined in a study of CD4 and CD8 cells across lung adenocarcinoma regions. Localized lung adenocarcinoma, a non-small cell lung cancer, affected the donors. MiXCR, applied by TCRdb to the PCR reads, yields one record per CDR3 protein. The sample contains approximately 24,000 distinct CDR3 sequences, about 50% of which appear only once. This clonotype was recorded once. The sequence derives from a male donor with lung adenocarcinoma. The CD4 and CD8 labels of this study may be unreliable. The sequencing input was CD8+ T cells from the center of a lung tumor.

The CDR3 loop is CASSEWQNTGTQYF. Written as DNA, the CDR3 is TGTGCCAGCAGTGAATGGCAGAACACAGGGACGCAGTATTTT. The J gene is TRBJ2-3, the V gene TRBV6-1, with D perhaps matching TRBD1 (6 bases). The germline V gene encodes CDR1 MNHNS and CDR2 SASEGT. Trimming shortened V by 2 bases and J by 9 bases, and 15 bases separated the two germline ends. The CDR3 sequence is 14 residues long.